A single sample gave rise to the 3 T cell receptor beta chains below, sequenced in a study of shared clonotypes between healthy human individuals. This table comes from immunoSEQ multiplex PCR, and its TCRdb copy is limited to in-frame clones, with some not included. The sample includes around 2,000,000 clones, about 95% of them seen just once. Terminally differentiated effector memory CD45RA+ cells were excluded by CCR7 positive selection of CD45RO-negative cells. The sequenced sample consisted of naive CD8+ T cells sorted from blood. The receptor source for this set is a man in his late teens or twenties in good health.

Concerning this clone itself: Other DNA sequences of this sample code for an identical CDR3. The gene calls are TRBV5-1 and TRBJ1-1; no reliable D call. V was shortened by 4 bases and J by 2 bases, with 12 bases between the two germline ends. The CDR3 spans 14 residues. CDR1 is SGHRS, CDR2 YFSETQ, per germline. CDR3 sequence reads: CASSLTGGNTEAFF. The CDR3 DNA reads as TGCGCCAGCAGCCTCACGGGAGGCAACACTGAAGCTTTCTTT.

Remarks on this clone: This may come from a read error, since a much larger clone is one base off. The sample has other DNA sequences that encode this CDR3 too. This chain connects TRBV5-6 to TRBJ2-7; no definite D call. V was pared by 3 bases and J by 1 base, with 2 bases between. There are 11 residues in the CDR3. CDR1 and CDR2 from the germline V gene are SGHDT and YYEEEE. In nucleotides, the CDR3 is TGTGCCAGCAGCTCATCCTACGAGCAGTACTTC. The encoded protein is CASSSSYEQYF.

Remarks on this clone: The sample carries other DNA sequences with the same CDR3. The chain recombines TRBV28 with TRBJ1-5; D is unclear. Per the germline V gene, CDR1 is MDHEN and CDR2 is SYDVKM. V lost 2 bases and J lost 4, with 6 bases in between. This CDR3 spans 13 amino acids. CDR3 amino acids: CASSLDGNQPQHF. The CDR3 DNA follows: TGTGCCAGCAGTTTAGACGGTAATCAGCCCCAGCATTTT.